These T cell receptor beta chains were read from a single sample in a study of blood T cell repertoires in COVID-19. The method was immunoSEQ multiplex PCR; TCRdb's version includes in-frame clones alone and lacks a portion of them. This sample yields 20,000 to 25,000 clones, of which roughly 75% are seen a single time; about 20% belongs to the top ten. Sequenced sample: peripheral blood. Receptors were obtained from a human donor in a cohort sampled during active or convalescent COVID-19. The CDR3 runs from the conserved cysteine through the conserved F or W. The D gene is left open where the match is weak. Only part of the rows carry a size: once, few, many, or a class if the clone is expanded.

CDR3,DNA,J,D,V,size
CASSFRGGVAGNTIHF,TGTGCCAGCAGTTTTCGCGGGGGGGTCGCTGGAAACACCATACATTTT,TRBJ1-3,NA,TRBV27,NA
CASTRQGSSTEAFF,TGTGCCAGCACCAGACAGGGTTCGAGCACTGAAGCTTTCTTT,TRBJ1-1,TRBD1,TRBV6-5,NA
CSVEGLAGSSYNEQFF,TGCAGCGTTGAAGGGCTAGCGGGGAGCTCCTACAATGAGCAGTTCTTC,TRBJ2-1,TRBD2,TRBV29-1,NA
CASSSPGQSSYEQYF,TGTGCCAGCAGTTCTCCGGGACAGAGCTCCTACGAGCAGTACTTC,TRBJ2-7,TRBD1,TRBV27,NA
CATSREVGKLFF,TGTGCCACCAGCAGAGAAGTCGGAAAACTGTTTTTT,TRBJ1-4,NA,TRBV15,few
CASSQNSGVTPLHF,TGTGCCAGCAGCCAGAATTCAGGGGTAACGCCCCTCCACTTT,TRBJ1-6,NA,TRBV27,NA
CASSPNRRNGETQYF,TGTGCCAGCAGCCCAAATAGGCGGAACGGGGAGACCCAGTACTTC,TRBJ2-5,NA,TRBV11-2,NA
CASSLDGLSGNTIYF,TGCGCCAGCAGCTTGGATGGGCTCTCTGGAAACACCATATATTTT,TRBJ1-3,NA,TRBV5-1,few
CASSYGSGTFYEQYF,TGTGCCAGCAGTTATGGTAGCGGGACTTTCTACGAGCAGTACTTC,TRBJ2-7,TRBD2,TRBV6-2/TRBV6-3,few
CASSILGPVRGGYTF,TGTGCCAGCAGTATCCTTGGGCCCGTCAGGGGAGGCTACACCTTC,TRBJ1-2,NA,TRBV6-5,once
CASSPRRGEQYF,TGTGCCAGCAGCCCTAGACGTGGAGAGCAGTACTTC,TRBJ2-7,NA,TRBV13,few
CASSALRSLTQYF,TGTGCCAGCAGTGCCCTGAGATCGTTAACGCAGTATTTT,TRBJ2-3,NA,TRBV9,NA
CASSFQGNEQFF,TGTGCCAGCAGCTTTCAGGGAAATGAGCAGTTCTTC,TRBJ2-1,NA,TRBV5-6,few
CASSSLTGNSYNEQFF,TGTGCCAGCAGCTCTCTCACAGGTAACTCCTACAATGAGCAGTTCTTC,TRBJ2-1,NA,TRBV5-5,NA
CASGDSTNEKLFF,TGTGCCAGCGGGGACAGCACTAATGAAAAACTGTTTTTT,TRBJ1-4,TRBD1,TRBV28,few
CASSITGGKDQPQHF,TGCGCCAGCAGTATCACGGGGGGGAAGGATCAGCCCCAGCATTTT,TRBJ1-5,NA,TRBV5-1,NA
CASSGLEGDTQYF,TGTGCCAGCAGTGGGCTGGAGGGAGATACGCAGTATTTT,TRBJ2-3,NA,TRBV6-4,NA
CASSRTDTNTEAFF,TGTGCCAGTAGCCGGACAGATACCAACACTGAAGCTTTCTTT,TRBJ1-1,NA,TRBV19,NA
CASSPGTTNNSPLHF,TGTGCCAGCTCACCGGGGACAACTAATAATTCACCCCTCCACTTT,TRBJ1-6,NA,TRBV18,once
CSASQGALAGVSNEQFF,TGCAGTGCTAGTCAAGGGGCCTTAGCGGGAGTCTCCAATGAGCAGTTCTTC,TRBJ2-1,TRBD2,TRBV20-1,NA
CASSLALRGQTEAFF,TGTGCCAGCAGCTTAGCGCTCAGGGGGCAGACTGAAGCTTTCTTT,TRBJ1-1,TRBD1,TRBV7-2,NA
CASSSLRTGLRYEQYF,TGTGCCAGCAGCTCGCTTAGGACAGGGCTTCGCTACGAGCAGTACTTC,TRBJ2-7,NA,TRBV21-1,once
CASSQQTSLDTQYF,TGCGCCAGCAGCCAACAGACCAGTCTCGATACGCAGTATTTT,TRBJ2-3,NA,TRBV5-1,NA
CASSTRQGIMNTEAFF,TGTGCCAGTAGTACCCGACAGGGGATTATGAACACTGAAGCTTTCTTT,TRBJ1-1,TRBD1,TRBV19,NA
CASQGTYEQYF,TGTGCCAGCCAGGGGACCTACGAGCAGTACTTC,TRBJ2-7,NA,TRBV19,NA
CAWSDKPGTVNTEAFF,TGTGCCTGGAGTGATAAACCCGGGACAGTGAACACTGAAGCTTTCTTT,TRBJ1-1,TRBD1,TRBV30,NA
CRGGVLPYEQYF,TGCCGGGGTGGAGTCCTACCCTACGAGCAGTACTTC,TRBJ2-7,NA,TRBV6-5,NA
CASSSLGREVLEQYF,TGTGCCAGCAGTTCCCTCGGGCGGGAGGTTCTCGAGCAGTACTTC,TRBJ2-7,TRBD2,TRBV6-2/TRBV6-3,NA
CASSSRGSSPLHF,TGCGCCAGCAGCTCGAGGGGGAGTTCACCCCTCCACTTT,TRBJ1-6,NA,TRBV5-1,NA
CASRQQGFVVNTEAFF,TGTGCCAGCAGACAACAGGGATTTGTGGTGAACACTGAAGCTTTCTTT,TRBJ1-1,NA,TRBV11-2,NA
CASSFPGQANNEQFF,TGTGCCAGCAGTTTCCCGGGACAAGCGAACAATGAGCAGTTCTTC,TRBJ2-1,NA,TRBV2,NA
CASSFNRNSKNTEAFF,TGTGCCAGCAGTTTCAACAGAAATTCCAAGAACACTGAAGCTTTCTTT,TRBJ1-1,NA,TRBV6-5,NA
CASRPPGQRNTEAFF,TGTGCCAGTAGGCCACCCGGACAGAGAAACACTGAAGCTTTCTTT,TRBJ1-1,NA,TRBV19,NA
CASIRDYSSTDTQYF,TGTGCCAGCATCCGGGACTACTCCTCCACAGATACGCAGTATTTT,TRBJ2-3,TRBD2,TRBV6-5,once
CASSTQAGAGDTQYF,TGTGCCAGCAGCACTCAGGCAGGGGCAGGAGATACGCAGTATTTT,TRBJ2-3,NA,TRBV7-2,few
CAISGGSNEKLFF,TGTGCCATCAGTGGAGGGTCTAATGAAAAACTGTTTTTT,TRBJ1-4,NA,TRBV10-3,NA
CASSFAPEREGKFF,TGCGCCAGCAGCTTCGCGCCTGAGCGGGAGGGCAAGTTCTTC,TRBJ2-1,TRBD2,TRBV5-1,few
CATSPGRGFPSNQPQHF,TGTGCCACCAGTCCCGGGCGGGGCTTCCCAAGCAATCAGCCCCAGCATTTT,TRBJ1-5,NA,TRBV24-1,NA
CASSGRTANYGYTF,TGTGCCAGCAGCGGAAGGACAGCGAACTATGGCTACACCTTC,TRBJ1-2,NA,TRBV5-5,NA
CASSYSFTDTQYF,TGTGCCAGCAGCTACAGCTTCACAGATACGCAGTATTTT,TRBJ2-3,NA,TRBV7-6,NA
CASATGVGQPQHF,TGCGCCAGCGCAACCGGGGTAGGCCAGCCCCAGCATTTT,TRBJ1-5,NA,TRBV5-1,NA
CASSEQGEPNTEAFF,TGTGCCAGCAGTGAGCAGGGGGAACCGAACACTGAAGCTTTCTTT,TRBJ1-1,TRBD1,TRBV6-1,NA
CASSSRLNTGELFF,TGTGCCAGCAGCTCGAGACTGAACACCGGGGAGCTGTTTTTT,TRBJ2-2,NA,TRBV7-9,NA
CASSLQGRDQETQYF,TGTGCCAGCAGCCTCCAAGGCAGGGACCAAGAGACCCAGTACTTC,TRBJ2-5,NA,TRBV6-5,medium-sized
CASSRIAGVTDTQYF,TGTGCCAGCAGTAGGATAGCGGGGGTCACAGATACGCAGTATTTT,TRBJ2-3,TRBD2,TRBV6-4,NA
CASSYTTGYSQPQHF,TGTGCCAGCAGCTATACAACAGGGTACTCCCAGCCCCAGCATTTT,TRBJ1-5,NA,TRBV6-2/TRBV6-3,NA
CASSPSWGLQETQYF,TGTGCCAGCAGCCCCTCTTGGGGCCTACAAGAGACCCAGTACTTC,TRBJ2-5,NA,TRBV7-2,NA
CASSWLAGAHEQYF,TGTGCCAGCAGTTGGCTAGCGGGAGCACACGAGCAGTACTTC,TRBJ2-7,TRBD2,TRBV28,few
CASSLGGGGRETQYF,TGTGCCAGCAGCTTAGGCGGGGGGGGACGGGAGACCCAGTACTTC,TRBJ2-5,TRBD2,TRBV11-2,NA
CASSTTSVIGDYNEQFF,TGTGCCAGCAGTACGACTAGCGTTATAGGTGACTACAATGAGCAGTTCTTC,TRBJ2-1,TRBD2,TRBV28,NA
CASQAGGGRETQYF,TGTGCCAGCCAAGCGGGAGGGGGTAGAGAGACCCAGTACTTC,TRBJ2-5,TRBD2,TRBV7-2,NA
CASSQGFSGSAIYF,TGTGCCAGCAGCCAAGGGTTCTCCGGGTCCGCCATATATTTT,TRBJ1-3,NA,TRBV14,NA
CASSPLDTTNYGYTF,TGTGCCAGCAGCCCCTTAGACACCACTAACTATGGCTACACCTTC,TRBJ1-2,NA,TRBV9,NA
CASSLQGRGGYTF,TGTGCCAGCAGCTTACAGGGGAGAGGTGGCTACACCTTC,TRBJ1-2,TRBD1,TRBV5-4,NA
CAWTPAGKPGNHEQYF,TGTGCCTGGACCCCGGCGGGAAAACCCGGTAACCACGAGCAGTACTTC,TRBJ2-7,NA,TRBV30,NA
CAWSDTPTGATAGYTF,TGTGCCTGGAGTGATACCCCGACAGGTGCCACGGCTGGCTACACCTTC,TRBJ1-2,NA,TRBV30,many
CASSQDWQGAGYTF,TGTGCCAGCAGCCAAGATTGGCAGGGGGCTGGCTACACCTTC,TRBJ1-2,TRBD1,TRBV3-1/TRBV3-2,NA
CASSLAATVNTEAFF,TGCGCCAGCAGCTTGGCCGCGACAGTGAACACTGAAGCTTTCTTT,TRBJ1-1,NA,TRBV5-1,NA
CASSQPGQGRANYGYTF,TGCGCCAGCAGCCAACCAGGACAGGGACGAGCTAACTATGGCTACACCTTC,TRBJ1-2,TRBD1,TRBV4-1,few
CASSQDLAGELFF,TGTGCCAGCAGCCAAGATCTAGCCGGGGAGCTGTTTTTT,TRBJ2-2,NA,TRBV14,once